Listed here are 29 T cell receptor beta chains from one sample, sequenced in a study of T cell repertoires in cytomegalovirus infection. TCRdb reprocessed the reads via MiXCR and lists one record per CDR3 protein. The table records 650,000 to 900,000 distinct CDR3 sequences, around 29% of them present only once. Their target antigens are unknown. This sample comprised cultured CD8+ T cells from PBMCs, obtained from culture after CMV antigen stimulation. Source of these receptors: a human donor in good health (CMV status not recorded). Some clones in this sample may be carry-over from other donors' samples.

The rearrangement links TRBV6-4 to TRBJ1-2; D gene ambiguous. The germline V and J ends were trimmed by 2 bases and 4 bases, with 17 bases remaining between them. Looked up from germline, CDR1 is MRHNA and CDR2 is SNTAGT. This CDR3 comprises 16 residues. CDR3 bases: TGTGCCAGCAGTGACGAATTGGCGGATTTTCTCTATGGCTACACCTTC. Translated: CASSDELADFLYGYTF.

V and J are TRBV6-1 and TRBJ2-1; D gene uncertain. Germline loops: CDR1 MNHNS, CDR2 SASEGT. The CDR3 has 13 amino acids. Trimming cost V 2 bases and J 4 bases, with 6 bases left between them. CDR3 in DNA: TGTGCCAGCAGTGAACTTGTTTACAATGAGCAGTTCTTC. The encoded protein is CASSELVYNEQFF.

In this sample, this clonotype turned up a few times. The rearrangement joins TRBV11-2 to TRBJ1-6; TRBD1 aligns across 9 bases. V was pared by 5 bases and J by 5 bases, with 10 bases of the junction left unmatched. This CDR3 comprises 17 residues. The germline gives CDR1 SGHAT, CDR2 FQNNGV. In DNA, the CDR3 is TGTGCCAGCAGCCCCTGGAAGGACAGGGGAAATAATTCACCCCTCCACTTT. It specifies CASSPWKDRGNNSPLHF.

This chain uses TRBV2 with TRBJ2-1, with TRBD1 identical over 7 bases. Looked up from germline, CDR1 is SNHLY and CDR2 is FYNNEI. The CDR3 totals 14 residues. Trimming removed 6 bases from V and 7 bases from J; junction bases left unmatched: 9. The CDR3 is CASSFGTAFNEQFF. For the CDR3, the DNA is TGTGCCAGCAGCTTCGGGACAGCGTTTAATGAGCAGTTCTTC.

This chain links TRBV6-2 or TRBV6-3 with TRBJ1-5; tentative D call: TRBD1 (5 bases). The CDR3 runs to 14 residues. The V end was cut by 5 bases, the J end by 7 bases, with 15 bases between. Germline V lookup: CDR1 MNHEY, CDR2 SVGEGT. In DNA form, the CDR3 reads TGTGCCAGCAGTGGTCTATTAGGGGTACAGCCCCAGCATTTT. Translated: CASSGLLGVQPQHF.

This clonotype was seen only once. V and J are TRBV9 and TRBJ2-2; tentative D call: TRBD2 (6 bases). Germline V gene data show CDR1 as SGDLS and CDR2 as YYNGEE. The CDR3 loop spans 18 amino acids. The V end lost 4 bases, the J end lost 5 bases, and 24 bases lay between the germline ends. CDR3 DNA: TGTGCCAGCAGCTCTTTCGCGGGGCCTTCCGGGGATACCGGGGAGCTGTTTTTT. Protein product: CASSSFAGPSGDTGELFF.

This clonotype has a single count. The chain recombines TRBV6-1 with TRBJ2-7; D is unclear. The V gene's germline CDR1 is MNHNS and CDR2 SASEGT. Trimming left V 8 bases short and J 2 bases short, with 16 bases between. The CDR3 consists of 14 residues. The CDR3 protein is CASGPLGKAYEQYF. The CDR3 DNA reads as TGTGCCAGCGGCCCGCTAGGAAAGGCCTACGAGCAGTACTTC.

The CDR3 loop is CASSLGPGLAIHEQYF. CDR3 coding DNA: TGTGCCAGCAGCTTGGGTCCCGGACTAGCAATCCACGAGCAGTACTTC. The chain is built from TRBV5-4 and TRBJ2-7; 8 bases align to TRBD2. V gave up 0 bases and J gave up 5 bases; unmatched junction bases: 10. The length of the CDR3 is 16 residues. Germline CDR1 reads SGHNT; CDR2 reads YYREEE (reference sequence). The full variable domain, with the rest looked up from reference TRBV5-4 and TRBJ2-7, is ETGVTQSPTHLIKTRGQQVTLRCSSQSGHNTVSWYQQALGQGPQFIFQYYREEENGRGNFPPRFSGLQFPNYSSELNVNALELDDSALYLCASSLGPGLAIHEQYFGPGTRLTVT.

The V gene is TRBV6-2 or TRBV6-3, the J gene TRBJ2-1; weak D call: TRBD1 (5 bases). In germline, CDR1 is MNHEY, CDR2 SVGEGT. The length of the CDR3 is 14 residues. V was cut by 6 bases and J by 10 bases, with 19 bases left in between. The CDR3 coding sequence is TGTGCCAGCAGACCCGATAGGGGATGGAGAGAGCAGTTCTTC. Its translation is CASRPDRGWREQFF.

The genes are TRBV27 and TRBJ1-5, with TRBD1 identical over 9 bases. CDR1 is MNHEY, CDR2 SMNVEV, per germline (reference sequence). The CDR3 is made up of 15 amino acids. V trimming: 6 bases; J trimming: 9 bases; junction bases outside the gene matches: 12. The CDR3 here is CASSQLTGGLRPQHF. The CDR3 DNA reads as TGTGCCAGCAGCCAACTGACAGGGGGTCTGCGGCCCCAGCATTTT.

The chain recombines TRBV6-1 with TRBJ2-7; D possibly corresponds to TRBD1 (6 bases). CDR1 MNHNS and CDR2 SASEGT come from the germline V gene. The CDR3 extends over 14 amino acids. Trimming took 3 bases from V and 2 from J, leaving 11 bases between them. CDR3 sequence reads: CASSEISGAYEQYF. As DNA, the CDR3 is TGTGCCAGCAGTGAGATCTCAGGGGCCTACGAGCAGTACTTC.

Only a few counts were recorded for this clonotype. The chain carries TRBV6-1 and TRBJ2-5; D not certain. This CDR3 region has 15 residues. Germline CDR1 MNHNS, CDR2 SASEGT. Trimming stripped 5 bases from V and 5 bases from J, with 18 bases between. CDR3 DNA: TGTGCCAGCAGTTATTCCTTCTCGGTTTTTGAGACCCAGTACTTC. Protein product: CASSYSFSVFETQYF.

In its sample, this clonotype was seen many times. V and J are TRBV12-5 and TRBJ1-2; TRBD1 matches 8 bases. Trimming at V came to 0 bases and at J to 3 bases, leaving 6 bases not matched to a gene. This CDR3 contains 16 residues. The germline V gene encodes CDR1 LGHNT and CDR2 FRNRAP. The CDR3: CASGLVQVTGDYGYTF. CDR3 coding DNA: TGTGCTAGTGGTTTGGTACAAGTGACAGGGGACTATGGCTACACCTTC.

This clonotype was observed many times. The chain has TRBV7-8 and TRBJ2-3, with 9 bases aligning to TRBD1. Trimming took 6 bases from V and 4 from J; bases not matched to a gene: 8. CDR1 and CDR2 from the germline V gene are SGHVS and FQNEAQ. The CDR3 is 15 residues long. CDR3 nucleotide sequence: TGTGCCAGCAGACCAGGGACAGGGTTGCCAGATACGCAGTATTTT. This encodes CASRPGTGLPDTQYF.

This rearrangement joins TRBV6-2 or TRBV6-3 to TRBJ2-6; 7 nucleotides align to TRBD1. Germline assignment: CDR1 MNHEY and CDR2 SVGEGT. The trim removed 5 bases at V and 0 bases at J, leaving 10 bases unmatched. This CDR3 is 18 amino acids long. The CDR3 DNA reads TGTGCCAGCAGTAAATGGGACAGCTACGCCTCTGGGGCCAACGTCCTGACTTTC. This translates into CASSKWDSYASGANVLTF.

The rearrangement links TRBV19 to TRBJ1-4, with D possibly being TRBD1 (5 bases). Germline CDR1 and CDR2: LNHDA and SQIVND (reference sequence). Trimming removed 1 base at V and 8 bases at J, with 11 bases between. The CDR3 loop spans 14 amino acids. CDR3 DNA: TGTGCCAGTAGTATAGCGGGACGTCGCGAAAAACTGTTTTTT. Translating it yields CASSIAGRREKLFF. Variable domain in full (rest from reference TRBV19 and TRBJ1-4): DGGITQSPKYLFRKEGQNVTLSCEQNLNHDAMYWYRQDPGQGLRLIYYSQIVNDFQKGDIAEGYSVSREKKESFPLTVTSAQKNPTAFYLCASSIAGRREKLFFGSGTQLSVL.

This clonotype was seen a few times. DNA for the CDR3: TGTGCCAGCAGCGCCTCGGACACCAACACCGGGGAGCTGTTTTTT. This translates into CASSASDTNTGELFF. This chain connects TRBV9 to TRBJ2-2; D perhaps matches TRBD1 (5 bases). The CDR3 is 15 residues long. Germline CDR1 is SGDLS and CDR2 is YYNGEE. V lost 3 bases and J lost 2, with 11 bases in between.

This clonotype was detected only a few times. The genes are TRBV27 and TRBJ1-2; D perhaps matches TRBD1 (6 bases). The germline V gene has CDR1 MNHEY and CDR2 SMNVEV (reference sequence). The CDR3 has 18 amino acids. Trimming left V 5 bases short and J 0 bases short, with 22 bases between. The CDR3 sequence: CASSPEGGSWLANYGYTF. CDR3 DNA: TGTGCCAGCAGTCCAGAGGGGGGTTCGTGGTTGGCTAACTATGGCTACACCTTC.

Of note for this clonotype: A much larger clone differs by one base, so this may be a read error. The chain couples TRBV7-6 to TRBJ2-7; D is perhaps TRBD2 (5 bases). Germline CDR1 and CDR2: SGHVS and FNYEAQ. CDR3 length: 14 residues. The CDR3 DNA follows: TGTGCCAGCAGCCGAGCCGGGGTTTCCTACGTGCAGTACTTC. Translation gives CASSRAGVSYVQYF.

The chain joins TRBV7-9 to TRBJ2-2, with D possibly TRBD1 on 5 matching bases. Germline V CDR1 and CDR2: SEHNR, FQNEAQ (reference sequence). V gave up 7 bases and J gave up 3 bases, with 21 bases separating them. The CDR3 extends over 17 amino acids. The CDR3 DNA reads as TGTGCCAGCACCAAGTCCCCAGGGCAAAGGGACACCGGGGAGCTGTTTTTT. Protein product: CASTKSPGQRDTGELFF. Full variable domain (missing parts from reference TRBV7-9 and TRBJ2-2): DTGVSQNPRHKITKRGQNVTFRCDPISEHNRLYWYRQTLGQGPEFLTYFQNEAQLEKSRLLSDRFSAERPKGSFSTLEIQRTEQGDSAMYLCASTKSPGQRDTGELFFGEGSRLTVL.

V and J are TRBV27 and TRBJ1-1; a weak D match, TRBD1 (5 bases). The CDR3 sequence is 14 residues long. Trimming removed 5 bases from V and 0 bases from J, with 10 bases in between. Germline loops: CDR1 MNHEY, CDR2 SMNVEV (reference sequence). CDR3 nucleotide sequence: TGTGCCAGCAGTACGGGGGACCTGAACACTGAAGCTTTCTTT. It codes for CASSTGDLNTEAFF.

This chain uses TRBV12-3 or TRBV12-4 with TRBJ1-1; no clear D gene. This CDR3 has 12 residues. V shed 4 bases and J shed 8 bases, with 11 bases lying between them. CDR3 nucleotides: TGTGCCAGCAGTTATTCTCGGCAGGAAGCTTTCTTT. As protein: CASSYSRQEAFF.

This clonotype was observed once. The chain employs TRBV4-1 and TRBJ2-7; weak D call: TRBD2 (6 bases). Trimming cost V 8 bases and J 6 bases, with 14 bases left between them. This CDR3 contains 12 residues. Germline-derived CDR1 and CDR2 are MGHRA and YSYEKL. CDR3 DNA: TGCGCCAGCGGGCCGGGGGTGGGCGAGCAGTACTTC. As protein: CASGPGVGEQYF.

This clonotype has only a few counts. The rearrangement uses TRBV6-8 and TRBJ2-2; maybe TRBD2 (5 bases). The V and J ends lost 10 bases and 5 bases respectively, with 17 bases between them. The CDR3 runs 14 residues. CDR1 is MNHGY, CDR2 SAAAGT, per germline. The CDR3 DNA reads TGTGCCATTCTGGGGAGAAGCGTAACCGGGGAGCTGTTTTTT. This encodes CAILGRSVTGELFF.

There are a few counts of this clonotype. The V gene is TRBV2, the J gene TRBJ2-2; a possible D gene is TRBD1 (6 bases). Germline-derived CDR1 and CDR2 are SNHLY and FYNNEI. The V end lost 3 bases, the J end lost 4 bases, and 12 bases lay between the germline ends. The CDR3 totals 15 residues. CDR3 nucleotide sequence: TGTGCCAGCAGTGACCGGGACATTTCCACCGGGGAGCTGTTTTTT. Translated: CASSDRDISTGELFF.

The sample holds a few counts of this clonotype. The chain is built from TRBV7-9 and TRBJ2-5, with 9 nucleotides matching TRBD1. Germline-derived CDR1 and CDR2 are SEHNR and FQNEAQ (reference sequence). After removal of 0 bases from V and 4 bases from J, the junction contained 6 bases not matched to a gene. The CDR3 loop spans 16 amino acids. This CDR3 is CASSLATGGSRETQYF. The DNA for the CDR3 is TGTGCCAGCAGCTTAGCTACAGGGGGCTCGCGAGAGACCCAGTACTTC.

The chain uses TRBV6-6 and TRBJ1-5, with D possibly matching TRBD1 (6 bases). CDR3 length equals 14 residues. Germline V CDR1 and CDR2: MNHNY, SVGAGI (reference sequence). The germline V and J ends were trimmed by 2 bases and 7 bases, with 12 bases remaining between them. Here the CDR3 reads CASSYDGGAQPQHF. CDR3 coding DNA: TGTGCCAGCAGTTACGACGGGGGGGCGCAGCCCCAGCATTTT.

The rearrangement links TRBV7-6 to TRBJ2-6; TRBD1 agrees at 10 bases. CDR1 is SGHVS, CDR2 FNYEAQ, per germline. V dropped 8 bases and J dropped 0; count of bases not matched to a gene: 4. The CDR3 runs 16 residues. The CDR3 here is CASPGQGRSGANVLTF. CDR3 coding DNA: TGTGCCAGCCCGGGACAGGGGCGCTCTGGGGCCAACGTCCTGACTTTC.

This clonotype was observed a few times. This chain joins TRBV2 and TRBJ2-7; D is undetermined. V was trimmed by 6 bases and J by 1 base, leaving 4 bases between them. CDR1 SNHLY and CDR2 FYNNEI come from the germline V gene. This CDR3 comprises 11 residues. The CDR3 region has the DNA TGTGCCAGCAGGACTTCCTACGAGCAGTACGTC. This encodes CASRTSYEQYV.